The next 2 T cell receptor beta chains were all read from a single sample in a study of CD8+CD57+ T cells in acquired aplastic anemia. Flow cytometry had shown expanded CD8+CD57+ cells in the patients chosen for sequencing. Genomic DNA was employed as the template in profiling TCR beta VDJ and CDR3. TCRdb called the reads again in MiXCR, with one record for every CDR3 protein. This table holds more than 250,000 distinct CDR3 sequences, roughly 82% found once. Sequences were obtained from sorted CD4+, CD8+, or CD8+CD57+ T cells (not recorded which) from PBMCs. Receptor source: a human donor with aplastic anemia.

On this clonotype: A much larger clonotype is one base distant, so this may be a read error. The limits of the CDR3 on the DNA are not certain, so only TCRdb's listed CDR3 is given. The chain couples TRBV7-9 to TRBJ1-1; the D call TRBD1 from the table was never checked on the DNA. The CDR3 length equals 15 residues, ends included. The V gene's germline CDR1 is SEHNR and CDR2 FQNEAQ (reference sequence). The CDR3 here is CAGQGARETQYFGCF.

Turning to this clonotype: The junction does not match germline at one end; this may be a read error. The genes are TRBV7-9 and TRBJ2-3; D unresolved. Germline loops: CDR1 SEHNR, CDR2 FQNEAQ (reference sequence). This CDR3 has 14 residues. CDR3 in amino acids: CASSPGPTHYTYTF. The CDR3 coding sequence is TGTGCCAGCAGCCCAGGACCAACACACTATACGTACACTTTT.